The 26 T cell receptor beta chains given below trace back to one sample, sequenced in a study of T cells in tuberculosis. Only in-frame clones appear in the TCRdb table, and some are missing; sequencing was by immunoSEQ multiplex PCR. The repertoire holds about 20,000 clones, with around 89% as singletons. What was sequenced was PBMCs. The receptors come from a donor between 10 and 35 years old with latent tuberculosis or without tuberculosis infection.

The chain has TRBV4-2 and TRBJ2-6; 9 nucleotides align to TRBD1. The CDR3 extends over 16 amino acids. Germline assignment: CDR1 LGHNA and CDR2 YNFKEQ. Losses at the gene ends were 1 base for V and 2 bases for J; bases not matched to a gene: 0. The CDR3 DNA follows: TGTGCCAGCAGCCAAGGGGACAGGGCTGGGGCCAACGTCCTGACTTTC. This translates into CASSQGDRAGANVLTF.

As for this clone: The missing conserved phenylalanine or tryptophan at the end of this CDR3 makes a read error likely. It is unclear where the CDR3 begins or ends on the DNA, so no DNA is shown, and the CDR3 is as TCRdb lists it. The chain recombines TRBV25-1 with TRBJ1-1. Germline loops: CDR1 MGHDK, CDR2 SYGVNS. The length of the CDR3 is 10 amino acids, counting both ends. This chain's CDR3 is CASSETSGAG.

The chain links TRBV28 to TRBJ2-7, with TRBD2 matching 10 bases. The CDR3 is 15 residues long. Germline V CDR1 and CDR2: MDHEN, SYDVKM. V lost 6 bases, J lost 0 bases, and 5 bases stayed unmatched. As DNA, the CDR3 is TGTGCCAGCAGCCTTGCTAGCGGGGGCTCCTACGAGCAGTACTTC. It is translated as CASSLASGGSYEQYF.

The rearrangement uses TRBV7-8 and TRBJ2-7; 8 bases are shared with TRBD1. The CDR3 covers 16 residues. CDR1 and CDR2 from the germline V gene are SGHVS and FQNEAQ. The ends lost 6 bases at V and 6 bases at J; junction bases unmatched: 16. The CDR3 DNA reads as TGTGCCAGCAGGCTGCAGGGGGCGCGGTCGGCGGGCGAGCAGTACTTC. Protein: CASRLQGARSAGEQYF.

This chain uses TRBV11-3 with TRBJ2-1; 11 bases are shared with TRBD1. CDR1 is SGHNT and CDR2 is YENEEA in the germline V gene. The trim removed 5 bases at V and 4 bases at J, leaving 16 bases unmatched. The CDR3 extends over 19 amino acids. This CDR3 reads CASSPTWDGQGALYNEQFF. The CDR3 DNA follows: TGTGCCAGCAGCCCAACTTGGGACGGACAGGGGGCTCTTTACAATGAGCAGTTCTTC.

This clone has a handful of counts. The V call is TRBV19, the J call TRBJ1-2; D not resolved. V lost 5 bases, J lost 7 bases, and 23 bases lay in between. The CDR3 sequence is 16 residues long. The germline V gene encodes CDR1 LNHDA and CDR2 SQIVND (reference sequence). As DNA, the CDR3 is TGTGCCAGTAGTCTAATTGGTGGCGAGGCCCCCCTTGGCTACACCTTC. This encodes CASSLIGGEAPLGYTF.

The CDR3 is CASSLVAGEWDTQYF. The CDR3 DNA sequence: TGTGCCAGCAGTTTAGTGGCGGGGGAGTGGGATACGCAGTATTTT. The chain links TRBV28 to TRBJ2-3; 7 bases fit TRBD2. CDR1 is MDHEN and CDR2 is SYDVKM in the germline V gene. J was trimmed by 6 bases and V by 2 bases; bases with no gene match: 8. This CDR3 spans 15 amino acids.

This clone has a handful of counts. The chain carries TRBV5-7 and TRBJ1-2; 7 nucleotides match TRBD1. TRBV5-7 is assigned to the ORF class and has an uncertain function. CDR3 length equals 17 residues. V dropped 4 bases and J dropped 4; count of bases not matched to a gene: 16. The CDR3 loop is CASSPQVVGDRLYGYTF. CDR3 in DNA: TGTGCCAGCAGCCCTCAAGTCGTAGGGGACAGACTCTATGGCTACACCTTC.

This clone came up once. The chain employs TRBV13 and TRBJ2-3, with 10 bases fitting TRBD2. V lost 4 bases, J lost 4 bases, and 8 bases stayed unmatched. The CDR3 contains 16 residues. Germline V gives CDR1 PRHDT, CDR2 FYEKMQ (reference sequence). As DNA, the CDR3 is TGTGCCAGCAGCTCTAGAGCGGGAGGGGGTCCAGATACGCAGTATTTT. It is translated as CASSSRAGGGPDTQYF.

The table lists this clone with a count of one. This chain uses TRBV10-3 with TRBJ1-1, with TRBD1 as a possible D gene (6 bases). The CDR3 is 12 residues long. V lost 4 bases and J 6 bases, leaving 9 bases between the germline ends. Germline CDR1 ENHRY, CDR2 SYGVKD. The CDR3 coding sequence is TGTGCCATCAGTGGGACAGCGGCTGAAGCTTTCTTT. Translating gives CAISGTAAEAFF.

The chain uses TRBV4-3 and TRBJ1-5; D gene ambiguous. The CDR3 runs to 16 residues. Trimming stripped 4 bases from V and 5 bases from J, with 18 bases between. Germline CDR1 LGHNA, CDR2 YSLEER. The CDR3 reads CASSPTRGQDDQPQHF. The CDR3 nucleotides are TGCGCCAGCAGCCCGACTCGCGGGCAGGACGATCAGCCCCAGCATTTT.

V and J are TRBV2 and TRBJ1-5; D gene ambiguous. This CDR3 has 12 amino acids. Between the trimmed V and J ends, which lost 8 bases and 7 bases, there was a span of 12 bases. Per the germline V gene, CDR1 is SNHLY and CDR2 is FYNNEI. CDR3 in amino acids: CASQRVGQPQHF. The CDR3 nucleotides read TGTGCCAGCCAGAGGGTCGGGCAGCCCCAGCATTTT.

V gene TRBV4-1 combines with J gene TRBJ2-3, with D possibly TRBD2 on 6 matching bases. The CDR3 runs 17 residues. Trimming removed 4 bases at V and 8 bases at J, with 25 bases between. Germline CDR1 MGHRA, CDR2 YSYEKL. The CDR3 DNA follows: TGCGCCAGCAGCCCCTACCTGGGGACTGGGACGGGGGTTACGCAGTATTTT. Protein product: CASSPYLGTGTGVTQYF.

The sample holds one count of this clone. The chain uses TRBV5-1 and TRBJ2-7; 10 nucleotides match TRBD2. The ends lost 9 bases at V and 6 bases at J; junction bases unmatched: 6. Germline V gene data show CDR1 as SGHRS and CDR2 as YFSETQ. This CDR3 has 12 residues. In DNA form, the CDR3 reads TGCGCCACATCACTAGCGGGGCTCGAGCAGTACTTC. As protein: CATSLAGLEQYF.

The gene calls are TRBV2 and TRBJ1-2; 7 nucleotides align to TRBD1. CDR1 and CDR2 (germline): SNHLY, FYNNEI. Unmatched junction bases numbered 5, after V lost 6 bases and J lost 10 bases. The CDR3 extends over 11 amino acids. The chain's CDR3 is CASRRTGPYTF. CDR3 nucleotides: TGTGCCAGCAGGCGGACAGGACCCTACACCTTC.

This clone has a single count. The chain is built from TRBV5-1 and TRBJ1-4; TRBD1 aligns across 9 bases. Germline V gene sequence: CDR1 SGHRS, CDR2 YFSETQ. The CDR3 totals 15 residues. V lost 3 bases and J lost 4; bases outside the gene matches: 4. In DNA, the CDR3 is TGCGCCAGCAGCTACCTGACAGGGGGTAATGAAAAACTGTTTTTT. Encoded protein: CASSYLTGGNEKLFF.

The chain carries TRBV6-6 and TRBJ1-3, with D possibly being TRBD1 (5 bases). Germline CDR1 is MNHNY and CDR2 is SVGAGI (reference sequence). Trimming stripped 5 bases from V and 2 bases from J, with 10 bases between. The CDR3 spans 14 residues. The CDR3 DNA is TGTGCCAGCAGTACGACAGTGCCTGGAAACACCATATATTTT. This translates into CASSTTVPGNTIYF.

This clone appeared once. The chain combines TRBV7-2 with TRBJ2-7, with 10 positions matching TRBD2. Germline lookup yields CDR1 SGHTA and CDR2 FQGNSA. V shed 5 bases and J 3 bases; nucleotides not matched to a gene: 7. The CDR3 sequence is 15 residues long. The CDR3 sequence is CASSKGASGGYEQYF. Here the CDR3 DNA reads TGTGCCAGCAGCAAAGGGGCTAGCGGGGGCTACGAGCAGTACTTC.

The rearrangement links TRBV27 to TRBJ1-2; 8 bases agree with TRBD1. The V gene end was trimmed by 6 bases and the J gene end by 4 bases; junction bases not matched to a gene: 7. CDR1 and CDR2 (germline): MNHEY, SMNVEV (reference sequence). This CDR3 comprises 14 residues. The CDR3 is CASRPGTGPYGYTF. CDR3 nucleotide sequence: TGTGCCAGCAGACCCGGGACAGGACCCTATGGCTACACCTTC.

The chain carries TRBV28 and TRBJ2-7, with 10 bases identical to TRBD1. The germline V gene encodes CDR1 MDHEN and CDR2 SYDVKM. The CDR3 runs 14 residues. With 5 bases clipped from V and 3 bases from J, the junction kept 4 bases outside the gene matches. Written as DNA, the CDR3 is TGTGCCAGCAGTCCCCGGACAGGGGGCTACGAGCAGTACTTC. It is translated as CASSPRTGGYEQYF.

J is TRBJ2-7 and V is TRBV5-8, with 7 nucleotides matching TRBD1. After removal of 4 bases from V and 10 bases from J, the junction contained 14 bases not matched to a gene. Germline V gene data show CDR1 as SGHTS and CDR2 as YDEGEE. The CDR3 has 14 residues. This chain's CDR3 is CASSTRTGRSRQYF. In DNA, the CDR3 is TGTGCCAGCAGCACACGGACAGGAAGGAGTCGTCAGTACTTC.

The rearrangement joins TRBV10-1 to TRBJ1-1; 7 bases agree with TRBD1. Losses at the gene ends were 1 base for V and 6 bases for J; bases not matched to a gene: 5. This CDR3 contains 14 residues. Germline CDR1 WNHNN, CDR2 SYGVQD (reference sequence). CDR3 sequence: CASSEFRGDAEAFF. The CDR3 bases are TGCGCCAGCAGTGAGTTCAGGGGGGACGCTGAAGCTTTCTTT.

The chain uses TRBV5-1 and TRBJ2-7; TRBD1 matches 8 bases. The CDR3 is 15 amino acids. The germline V gene encodes CDR1 SGHRS and CDR2 YFSETQ. J gave up 3 bases and V 4 bases, and 9 bases lay outside the gene matches. CDR3 in amino acids: CASSISGTGFYEQYF. For the CDR3, the DNA is TGCGCCAGCAGCATTTCCGGGACAGGTTTCTACGAGCAGTACTTC.

The rearrangement uses TRBV2 and TRBJ2-7; maybe TRBD1 (5 bases). The CDR3 spans 15 residues. Germline CDR1 reads SNHLY; CDR2 reads FYNNEI. The V gene lost 2 bases and the J gene lost 7 bases, with 18 bases spanning the gap. CDR3 in amino acids: CASSELVQGPREQYF. CDR3 nucleotides: TGTGCCAGCAGTGAATTGGTCCAGGGCCCGAGGGAGCAGTACTTC.

This clone was detected once. The V and J genes are TRBV7-2 and TRBJ1-1; D is uncertain. The germline V gene has CDR1 SGHTA and CDR2 FQGNSA. The CDR3 is made up of 13 amino acids. V lost 4 bases and J lost 2, with 8 bases in between. CDR3 sequence (DNA): TGTGCCAGCAGCTCCGTTGTAAACACTGAAGCTTTCTTT. Translation: CASSSVVNTEAFF.

Concerning this clone: In the same sample, other DNA sequences code for this CDR3. V and J are TRBV29-1 and TRBJ2-7; 9 nucleotides agree with TRBD1. Trimming took 4 bases from V and 2 from J; bases not matched to a gene: 0. The germline V gene encodes CDR1 SQVTM and CDR2 ANQGSEA. This CDR3 contains 12 residues. The CDR3 sequence: CSVGQGAYEQYF. DNA for the CDR3: TGCAGCGTTGGACAGGGGGCCTACGAGCAGTACTTC.